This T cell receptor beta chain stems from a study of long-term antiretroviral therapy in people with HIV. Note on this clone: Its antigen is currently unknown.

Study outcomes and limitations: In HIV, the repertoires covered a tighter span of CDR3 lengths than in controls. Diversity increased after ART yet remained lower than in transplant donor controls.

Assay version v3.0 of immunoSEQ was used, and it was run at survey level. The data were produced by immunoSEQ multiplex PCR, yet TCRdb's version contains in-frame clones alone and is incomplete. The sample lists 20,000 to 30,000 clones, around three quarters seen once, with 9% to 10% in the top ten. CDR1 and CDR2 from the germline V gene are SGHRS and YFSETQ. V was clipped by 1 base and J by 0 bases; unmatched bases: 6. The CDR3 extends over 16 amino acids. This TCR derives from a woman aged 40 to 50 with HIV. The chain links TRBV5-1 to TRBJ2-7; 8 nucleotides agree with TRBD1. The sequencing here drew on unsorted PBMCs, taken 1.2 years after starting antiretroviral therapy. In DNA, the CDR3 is TGCGCCAGCAGCTTGTGGGGACAGGTATCCTCCTACGAGCAGTACTTC. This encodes CASSLWGQVSSYEQYF. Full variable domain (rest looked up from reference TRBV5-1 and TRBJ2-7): KAGVTQTPRYLIKTRGQQVTLSCSPISGHRSVSWYQQTPGQGLQFLFEYFSETQRNKGNFPGRFSGRQFSNSRSEMNVSTLELGDSALYLCASSLWGQVSSYEQYFGPGTRLTVT.